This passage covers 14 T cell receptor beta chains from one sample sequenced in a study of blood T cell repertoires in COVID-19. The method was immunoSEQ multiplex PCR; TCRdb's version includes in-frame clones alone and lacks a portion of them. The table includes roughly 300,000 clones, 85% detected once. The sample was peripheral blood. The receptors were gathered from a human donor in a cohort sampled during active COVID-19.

CDR3 in amino acids: CATQGGRSTDTQYF. The CDR3 DNA follows: TGTGCCACCCAAGGGGGTAGAAGCACAGATACGCAGTATTTT. The chain joins TRBV18 to TRBJ2-3; D perhaps matches TRBD1 (6 bases). The V gene lost 10 bases and the J gene lost 0 bases, with 14 bases spanning the gap. This CDR3 comprises 14 residues. The germline gives CDR1 KGHSH, CDR2 LQKENI.

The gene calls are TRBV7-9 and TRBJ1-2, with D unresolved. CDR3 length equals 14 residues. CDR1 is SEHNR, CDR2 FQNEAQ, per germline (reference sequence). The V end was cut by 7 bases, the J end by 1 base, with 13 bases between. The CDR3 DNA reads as TGTGCCAGCACTAGGACGGAGGTTAACTATGGCTACACCTTC. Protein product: CASTRTEVNYGYTF.

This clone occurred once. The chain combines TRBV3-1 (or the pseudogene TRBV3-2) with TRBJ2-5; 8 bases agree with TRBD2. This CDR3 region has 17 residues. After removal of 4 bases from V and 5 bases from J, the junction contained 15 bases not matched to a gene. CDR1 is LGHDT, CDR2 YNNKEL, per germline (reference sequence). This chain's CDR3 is CASSPPRGRGGGETQYF. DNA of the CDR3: TGTGCCAGCAGCCCCCCCCGGGGTCGGGGGGGAGGGGAGACCCAGTACTTC.

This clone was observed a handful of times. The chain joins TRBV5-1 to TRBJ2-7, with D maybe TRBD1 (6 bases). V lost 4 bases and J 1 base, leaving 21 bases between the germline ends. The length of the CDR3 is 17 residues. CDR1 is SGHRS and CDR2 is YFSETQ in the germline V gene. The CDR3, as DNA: TGCGCCAGCAGCCCCCTCCCCGGACAGCTAAATTCCTACGAGCAGTACTTC. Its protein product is CASSPLPGQLNSYEQYF.

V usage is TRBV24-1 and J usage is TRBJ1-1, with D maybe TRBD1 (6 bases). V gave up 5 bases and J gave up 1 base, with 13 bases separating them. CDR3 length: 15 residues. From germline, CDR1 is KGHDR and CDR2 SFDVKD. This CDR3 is CATSGAQGSNTEAFF. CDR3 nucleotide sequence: TGTGCCACCAGTGGCGCACAGGGTTCGAACACTGAAGCTTTCTTT.

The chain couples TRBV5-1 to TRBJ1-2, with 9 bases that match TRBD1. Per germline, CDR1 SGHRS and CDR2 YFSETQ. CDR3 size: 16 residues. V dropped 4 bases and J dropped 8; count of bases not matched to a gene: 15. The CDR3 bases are TGCGCCAGCAGCGCCGTACCCCAGGGGACAGGGTTAGGCTACACCTTC. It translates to CASSAVPQGTGLGYTF.

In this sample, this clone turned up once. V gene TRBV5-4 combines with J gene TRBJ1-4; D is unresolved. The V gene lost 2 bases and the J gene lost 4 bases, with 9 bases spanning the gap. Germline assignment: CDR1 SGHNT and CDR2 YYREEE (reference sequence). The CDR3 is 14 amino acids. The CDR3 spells CASSFGLINEKLFF. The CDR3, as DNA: TGTGCCAGCAGCTTCGGACTGATTAATGAAAAACTGTTTTTT. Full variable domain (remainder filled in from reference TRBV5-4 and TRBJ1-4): ETGVTQSPTHLIKTRGQQVTLRCSSQSGHNTVSWYQQALGQGPQFIFQYYREEENGRGNFPPRFSGLQFPNYSSELNVNALELDDSALYLCASSFGLINEKLFFGSGTQLSVL.

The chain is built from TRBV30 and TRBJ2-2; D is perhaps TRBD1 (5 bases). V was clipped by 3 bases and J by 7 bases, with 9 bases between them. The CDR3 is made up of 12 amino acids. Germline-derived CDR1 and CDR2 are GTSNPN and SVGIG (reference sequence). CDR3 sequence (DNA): TGTGCCTGGAGCCAGGGATTCGGGGAGCTGTTTTTT. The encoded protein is CAWSQGFGELFF.

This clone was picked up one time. CDR3 loop: CATMGDRAAEAFF. The CDR3, as DNA: TGTGCCACCATGGGGGACAGGGCGGCGGAAGCTTTCTTT. The chain links TRBV24-1 to TRBJ1-1, with 9 bases lining up with TRBD1. The CDR3 covers 13 residues. Per germline, CDR1 KGHDR and CDR2 SFDVKD. V gave up 8 bases and J gave up 8 bases; unmatched junction bases: 8.

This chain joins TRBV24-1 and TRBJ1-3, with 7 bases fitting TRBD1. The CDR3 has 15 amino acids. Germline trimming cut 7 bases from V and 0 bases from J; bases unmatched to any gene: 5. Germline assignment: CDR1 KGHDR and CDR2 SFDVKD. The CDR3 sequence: CATSTGDSSGNTIYF. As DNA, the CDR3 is TGTGCCACCAGCACAGGGGATAGCTCTGGAAACACCATATATTTT.

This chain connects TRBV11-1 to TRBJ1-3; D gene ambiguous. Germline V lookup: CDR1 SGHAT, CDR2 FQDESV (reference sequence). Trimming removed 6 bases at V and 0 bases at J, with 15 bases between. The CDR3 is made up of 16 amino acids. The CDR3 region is CASSLQPGTSGNTIYF. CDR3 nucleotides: TGTGCCAGCAGTTTACAACCGGGAACCTCTGGAAACACCATATATTTT. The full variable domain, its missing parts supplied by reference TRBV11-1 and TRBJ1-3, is EAEVAQSPRYKITEKSQAVAFWCDPISGHATLYWYRQILGQGPELLVQFQDESVVDDSQLPKDRFSAERLKGVDSTLKIQPAELGDSAMYLCASSLQPGTSGNTIYFGEGSWLTVV.

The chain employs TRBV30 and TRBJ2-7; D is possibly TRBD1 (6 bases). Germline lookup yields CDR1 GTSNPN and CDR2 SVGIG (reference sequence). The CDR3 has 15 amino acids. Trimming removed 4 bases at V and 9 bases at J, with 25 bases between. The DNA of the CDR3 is TGTGCCTGGACCCCAGGGGCACCGATTACCTCGGGGCAGTACTTC. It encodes CAWTPGAPITSGQYF.

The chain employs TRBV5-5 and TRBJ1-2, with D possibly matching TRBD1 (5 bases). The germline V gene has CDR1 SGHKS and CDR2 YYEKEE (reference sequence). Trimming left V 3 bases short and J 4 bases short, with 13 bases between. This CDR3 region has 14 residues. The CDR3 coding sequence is TGTGCCAGCAGCTCCCAGGGAGGGGCCTATGGCTACACCTTC. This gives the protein CASSSQGGAYGYTF.

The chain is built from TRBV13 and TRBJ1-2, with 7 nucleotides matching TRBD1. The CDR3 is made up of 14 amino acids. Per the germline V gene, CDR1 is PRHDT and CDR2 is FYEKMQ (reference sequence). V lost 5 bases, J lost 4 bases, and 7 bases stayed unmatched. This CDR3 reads CASSKTGMSYGYTF. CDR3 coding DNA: TGTGCCAGCAGCAAGACAGGGATGTCCTATGGCTACACCTTC. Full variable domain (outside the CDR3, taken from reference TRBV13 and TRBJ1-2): AAGVIQSPRHLIKEKRETATLKCYPIPRHDTVYWYQQGPGQDPQFLISFYEKMQSDKGSIPDRFSAQQFSDYHSELNMSSLELGDSALYFCASSKTGMSYGYTFGSGTRLTVV.